One and the same sample provided the 6 T cell receptor beta chains below, sequenced in a study of beta chain features in type 1 diabetes. The sequenced template was cDNA made from the entire isolated RNA. Measured with immunoSEQ multiplex PCR; TCRdb has only the in-frame clones, and not every one. The sample gives under 800,000 clones, 15% to 19% of which show up once; about 0.087% is in the top ten. The sequencing input was naive CD4+ T cells from blood. The origin of the receptors is a man aged 18 to 29 in good health.

The genes are TRBV28 and TRBJ1-1; the D is unclear. Between the trimmed V and J ends, which lost 5 bases and 5 bases, there was a span of 12 bases. Per germline, CDR1 MDHEN and CDR2 SYDVKM. The length of the CDR3 is 13 residues. This chain's CDR3 is CASSTQRWTEAFF. CDR3 sequence (DNA): TGTGCCAGCAGTACACAAAGGTGGACTGAAGCTTTCTTT.

This clone turned up a few times. The chain is built from TRBV23-1 and TRBJ1-5; D not certain. TRBV23-1 is an open reading frame, and its role is uncertain. The V end lost 6 bases, the J end lost 0 bases, and 15 bases lay between the germline ends. There are 16 residues in the CDR3. The CDR3 here is CASRPRRRDSNQPQHF. The CDR3 region has the DNA TGCGCCAGCAGACCCCGGCGTAGGGATAGCAATCAGCCCCAGCATTTT.

J is TRBJ1-5 and V is TRBV4-1; 11 bases map to TRBD1. V trimming: 1 base; J trimming: 4 bases; junction bases outside the gene matches: 3. This CDR3 contains 16 residues. Germline V gene sequence: CDR1 MGHRA, CDR2 YSYEKL. CDR3 in amino acids: CASSQGGTGGNQPQHF. The CDR3 bases are TGCGCCAGCAGCCAAGGTGGGACAGGGGGTAATCAGCCCCAGCATTTT.

This clone was recorded a few times. This chain links TRBV15 with TRBJ2-3, with D possibly matching TRBD2 (5 bases). Trimming pared 0 bases from V and 3 bases from J, leaving 7 bases between. Germline lookup yields CDR1 LNHNV and CDR2 YYDKDF (reference sequence). The CDR3 is made up of 14 amino acids. In DNA, the CDR3 is TGTGCCACCAGCAGAGAGCGGGTTACAGATACGCAGTATTTT. Translating gives CATSRERVTDTQYF.

The gene calls are TRBV7-3 and TRBJ2-3, with TRBD2 matching 12 bases. Germline V gene sequence: CDR1 SGHTA, CDR2 FQGTGA. The CDR3 totals 17 residues. Trimming took 5 bases from V and 4 from J; bases not matched to a gene: 10. The CDR3 reads CASSPGWTSGKADTQYF. CDR3 bases: TGTGCCAGCAGCCCGGGCTGGACTAGCGGGAAAGCAGATACGCAGTATTTT.

The sample holds a few counts of this clone. The V and J genes are TRBV7-2 and TRBJ2-7; 8 bases line up with TRBD1. This CDR3 has 16 amino acids. V lost 2 bases to trimming and J lost 6 bases; unmatched junction nucleotides: 12. The germline CDR1 and CDR2 sequences are SGHTA and FQGNSA. CDR3 loop: CASSLTFGQGASEQYF. CDR3 bases: TGTGCCAGCAGCTTAACTTTTGGGCAGGGGGCGTCCGAGCAGTACTTC.